This is a list of T cell receptor beta chains from one sample in a study of blood T cell repertoires in COVID-19. Data came from immunoSEQ multiplex PCR; TCRdb stores just in-frame clones and leaves some out. The sample holds about 180,000 clones, roughly 87% seen once. Sequencing was done on a sample of peripheral blood. Receptors originate from a woman aged 50 to 60 with acute or convalescent COVID-19. CDR3s include the opening cysteine and the closing phenylalanine or tryptophan.

cdr3_aa: CASSQGQEDPYGYTF; v_call: TRBV7-2
cdr3_aa: CASSEFRYTF; v_call: TRBV2
cdr3_aa: CASSVAMGASGNTIYF; v_call: TRBV5-5
cdr3_aa: CASSVAPLPPGNTIYF; v_call: TRBV9
cdr3_aa: CASSPTGGGSDTQYF; v_call: TRBV3-1/TRBV3-2
cdr3_aa: CAWSWTESSGNTIYF; v_call: TRBV30
cdr3_aa: CASSTPGGRTYEQYF; v_call: TRBV19
cdr3_aa: CASSPEHRGLTEAFF; v_call: TRBV5-1
cdr3_aa: CASSSSTQYF; v_call: TRBV2
cdr3_aa: CASSQPLSGLDTGELFF; v_call: TRBV4-1
cdr3_aa: CASSQDWFGGGHNEQFF; v_call: TRBV4-3
cdr3_aa: CAISEVGFRVQFF; v_call: TRBV10-3
cdr3_aa: CASSLAGGEQYF; v_call: TRBV18
cdr3_aa: CAWNIEFNSPLHF; v_call: TRBV30
cdr3_aa: CASSPTTEYEQYF; v_call: TRBV3-1/TRBV3-2
cdr3_aa: CASSPEGNQPQHF; v_call: TRBV12-3/TRBV12-4